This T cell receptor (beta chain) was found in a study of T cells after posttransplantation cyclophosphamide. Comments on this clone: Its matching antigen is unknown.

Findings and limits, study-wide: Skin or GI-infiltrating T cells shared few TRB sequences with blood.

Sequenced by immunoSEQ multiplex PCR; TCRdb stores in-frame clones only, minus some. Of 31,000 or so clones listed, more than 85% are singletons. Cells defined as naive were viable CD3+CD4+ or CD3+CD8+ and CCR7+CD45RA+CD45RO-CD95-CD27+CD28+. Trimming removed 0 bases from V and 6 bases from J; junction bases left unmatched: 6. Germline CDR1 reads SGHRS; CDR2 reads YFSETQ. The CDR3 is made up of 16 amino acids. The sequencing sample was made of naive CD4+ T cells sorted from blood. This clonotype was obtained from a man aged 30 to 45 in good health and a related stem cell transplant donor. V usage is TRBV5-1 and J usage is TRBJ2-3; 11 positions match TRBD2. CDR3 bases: TGCGCCAGCAGCTTGGCCACTAGCGGGGGTAGGGATACGCAGTATTTT. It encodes CASSLATSGGRDTQYF.